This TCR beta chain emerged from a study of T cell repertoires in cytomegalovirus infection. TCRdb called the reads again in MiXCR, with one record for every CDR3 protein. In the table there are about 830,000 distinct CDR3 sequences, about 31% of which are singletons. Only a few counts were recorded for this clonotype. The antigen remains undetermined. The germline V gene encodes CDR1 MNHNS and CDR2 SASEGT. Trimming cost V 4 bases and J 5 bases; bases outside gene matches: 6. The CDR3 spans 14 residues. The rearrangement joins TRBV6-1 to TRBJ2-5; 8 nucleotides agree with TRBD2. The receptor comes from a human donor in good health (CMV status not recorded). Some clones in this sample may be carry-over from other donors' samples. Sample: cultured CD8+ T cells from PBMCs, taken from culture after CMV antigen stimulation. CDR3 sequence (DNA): TGTGCCAGCAGTGGTCCGGGAGGGGCCGAGACCCAGTACTTC. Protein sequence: CASSGPGGAETQYF.